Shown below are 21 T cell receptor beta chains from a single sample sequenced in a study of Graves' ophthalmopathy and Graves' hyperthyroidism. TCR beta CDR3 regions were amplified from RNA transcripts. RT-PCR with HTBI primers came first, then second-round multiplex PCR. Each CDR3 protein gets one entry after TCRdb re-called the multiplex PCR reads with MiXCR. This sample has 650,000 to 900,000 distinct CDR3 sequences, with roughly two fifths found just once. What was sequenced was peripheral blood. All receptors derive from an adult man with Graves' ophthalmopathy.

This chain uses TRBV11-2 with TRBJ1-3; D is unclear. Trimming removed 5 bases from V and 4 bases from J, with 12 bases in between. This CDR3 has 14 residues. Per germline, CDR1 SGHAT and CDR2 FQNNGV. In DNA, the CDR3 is TGTGCCAGCAGCGGACGGATCGCCGGAAACACCATATATTTT. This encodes CASSGRIAGNTIYF.

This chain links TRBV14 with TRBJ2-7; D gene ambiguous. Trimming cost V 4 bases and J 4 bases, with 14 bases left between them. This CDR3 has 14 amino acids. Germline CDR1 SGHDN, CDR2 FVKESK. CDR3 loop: CASSPSWLNYEQYF. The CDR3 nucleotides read TGTGCCAGCAGCCCCAGCTGGTTAAATTACGAGCAGTACTTC.

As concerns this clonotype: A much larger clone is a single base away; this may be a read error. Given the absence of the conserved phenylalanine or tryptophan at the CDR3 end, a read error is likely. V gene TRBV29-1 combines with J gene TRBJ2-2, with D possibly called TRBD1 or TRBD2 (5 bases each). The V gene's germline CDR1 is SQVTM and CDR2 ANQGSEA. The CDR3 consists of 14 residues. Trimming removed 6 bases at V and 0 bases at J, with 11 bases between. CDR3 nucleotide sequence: TGCAGCGTGGTTGGGGGAGCGAACACCGGGGAGCTGTTTATT. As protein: CSVVGGANTGELFI.

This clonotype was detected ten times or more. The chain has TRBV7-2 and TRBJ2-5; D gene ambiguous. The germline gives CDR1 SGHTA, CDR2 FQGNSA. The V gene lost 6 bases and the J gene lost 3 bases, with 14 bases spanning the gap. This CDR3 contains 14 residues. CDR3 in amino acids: CASRYYGFEETQYF. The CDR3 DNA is TGTGCCAGCAGATATTACGGATTCGAAGAGACCCAGTACTTC.

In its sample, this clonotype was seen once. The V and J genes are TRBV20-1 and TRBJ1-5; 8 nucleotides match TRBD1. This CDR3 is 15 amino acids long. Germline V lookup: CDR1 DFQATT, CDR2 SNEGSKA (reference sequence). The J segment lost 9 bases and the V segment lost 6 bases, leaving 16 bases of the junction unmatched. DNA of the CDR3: TGCAGTGCGTTGGGAGACAGGGGTCCAAAGTCGCCCCAGCATTTT. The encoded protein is CSALGDRGPKSPQHF.

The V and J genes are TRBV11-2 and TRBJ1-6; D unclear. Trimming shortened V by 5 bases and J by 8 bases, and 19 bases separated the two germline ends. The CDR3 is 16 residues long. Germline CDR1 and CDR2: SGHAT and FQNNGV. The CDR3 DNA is TGTGCCAGCAGCCAAGAAAAGAAAGTAAATCATTCACCCCTCCACTTT. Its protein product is CASSQEKKVNHSPLHF.

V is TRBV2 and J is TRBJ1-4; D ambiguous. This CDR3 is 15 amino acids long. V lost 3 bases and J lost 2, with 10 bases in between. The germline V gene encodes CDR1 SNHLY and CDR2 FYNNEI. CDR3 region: CASSDNGPTNEKLFF. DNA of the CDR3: TGTGCCAGCAGTGACAACGGGCCGACTAATGAAAAACTGTTTTTT.

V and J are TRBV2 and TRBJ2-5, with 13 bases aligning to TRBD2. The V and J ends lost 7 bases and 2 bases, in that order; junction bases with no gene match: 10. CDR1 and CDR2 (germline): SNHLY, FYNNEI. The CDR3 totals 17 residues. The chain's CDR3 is CASNGLAGVPRQETQYF. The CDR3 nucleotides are TGTGCCAGCAACGGACTAGCGGGAGTCCCCAGGCAAGAGACCCAGTACTTC.

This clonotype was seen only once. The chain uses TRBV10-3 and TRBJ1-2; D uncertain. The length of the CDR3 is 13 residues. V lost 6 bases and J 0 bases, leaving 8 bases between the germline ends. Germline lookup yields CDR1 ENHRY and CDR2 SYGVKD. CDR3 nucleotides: TGTGCCATCAGAGATCAGGCTAACTATGGCTACACCTTC. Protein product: CAIRDQANYGYTF.

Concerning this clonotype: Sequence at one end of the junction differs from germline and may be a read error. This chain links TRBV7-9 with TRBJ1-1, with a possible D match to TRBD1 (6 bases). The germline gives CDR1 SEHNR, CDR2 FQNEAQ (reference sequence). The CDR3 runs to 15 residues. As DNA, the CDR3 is TGTGCCAGCAGCTTCATTGGTCAGGGGAACTCTGAAGCTTTCTTT. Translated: CASSFIGQGNSEAFF.

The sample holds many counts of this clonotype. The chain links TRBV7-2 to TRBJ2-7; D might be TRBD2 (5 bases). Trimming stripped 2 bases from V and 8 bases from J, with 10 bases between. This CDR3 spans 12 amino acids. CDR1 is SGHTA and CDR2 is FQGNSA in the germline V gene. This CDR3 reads CASSLSPGKQYF. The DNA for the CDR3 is TGTGCCAGCAGCTTATCACCCGGGAAGCAGTACTTC.

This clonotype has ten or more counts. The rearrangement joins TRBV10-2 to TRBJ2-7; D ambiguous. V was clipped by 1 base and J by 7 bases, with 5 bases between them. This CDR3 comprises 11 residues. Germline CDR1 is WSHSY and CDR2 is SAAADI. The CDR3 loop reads CASSELREQYF. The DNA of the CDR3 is TGCGCCAGCAGTGAGTTGAGGGAGCAGTACTTC.

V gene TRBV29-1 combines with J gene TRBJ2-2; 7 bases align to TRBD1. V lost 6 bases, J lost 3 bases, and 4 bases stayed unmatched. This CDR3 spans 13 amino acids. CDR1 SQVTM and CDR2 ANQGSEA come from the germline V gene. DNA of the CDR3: TGCAGCGTCGACAGGGATGACACCGGGGAGCTGTTTTTT. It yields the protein CSVDRDDTGELFF.

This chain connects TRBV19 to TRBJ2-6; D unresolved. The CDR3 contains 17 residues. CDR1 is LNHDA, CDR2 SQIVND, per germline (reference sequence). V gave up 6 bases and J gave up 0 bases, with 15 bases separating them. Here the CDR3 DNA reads TGTGCCAGTAGGGACGGGTCATTGAACTCTGGGGCCAACGTCCTGACTTTC. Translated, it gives CASRDGSLNSGANVLTF.

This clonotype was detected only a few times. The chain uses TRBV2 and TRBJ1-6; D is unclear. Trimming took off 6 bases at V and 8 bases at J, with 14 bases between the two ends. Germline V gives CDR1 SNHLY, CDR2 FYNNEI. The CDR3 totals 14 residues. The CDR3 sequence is CASSRMWPDSPLHF. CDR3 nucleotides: TGTGCCAGCAGCCGAATGTGGCCGGATTCACCCCTCCACTTT.

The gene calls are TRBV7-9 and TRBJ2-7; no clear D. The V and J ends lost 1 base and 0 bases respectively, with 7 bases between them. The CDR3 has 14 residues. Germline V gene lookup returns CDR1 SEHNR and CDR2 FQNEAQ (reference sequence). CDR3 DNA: TGTGCCAGCAGCTTAGAAATGAGCTCCTACGAGCAGTACTTC. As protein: CASSLEMSSYEQYF.

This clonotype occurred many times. CDR3 sequence reads: CAISESGANTEAFF. The CDR3 nucleotides are TGTGCCATCAGTGAGTCCGGGGCGAACACTGAAGCTTTCTTT. The rearrangement uses TRBV10-3 and TRBJ1-1, with TRBD1 as a possible D gene (5 bases). V dropped 0 bases and J dropped 1 base, with 6 bases sitting between them. Germline lookup yields CDR1 ENHRY and CDR2 SYGVKD. CDR3 length: 14 residues.

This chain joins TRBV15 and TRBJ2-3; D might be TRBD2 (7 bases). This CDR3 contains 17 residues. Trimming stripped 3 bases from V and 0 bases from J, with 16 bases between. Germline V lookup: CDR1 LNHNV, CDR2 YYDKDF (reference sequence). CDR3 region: CATSSGGLADSTDTQYF. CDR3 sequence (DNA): TGTGCCACCAGCAGTGGGGGGCTAGCGGATAGCACAGATACGCAGTATTTT.

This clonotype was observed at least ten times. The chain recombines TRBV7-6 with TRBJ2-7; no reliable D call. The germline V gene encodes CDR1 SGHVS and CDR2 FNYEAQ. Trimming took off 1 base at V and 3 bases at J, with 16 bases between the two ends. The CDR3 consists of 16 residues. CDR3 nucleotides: TGTGCCAGCAGCTTAGATCCTGGTGGTAGGGACTACGAGCAGTACTTC. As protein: CASSLDPGGRDYEQYF. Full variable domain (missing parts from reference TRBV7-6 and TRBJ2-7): GAGVSQSPRYKVTKRGQDVALRCDPISGHVSLYWYRQALGQGPEFLTYFNYEAQQDKSGLPNDRFSAERPEGSISTLTIQRTEQRDSAMYRCASSLDPGGRDYEQYFGPGTRLTVT.

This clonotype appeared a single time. The CDR3 here is CASSLYGVNEQYF. The DNA of the CDR3 is TGTGCCAGCAGCTTGTACGGGGTCAACGAGCAGTACTTC. V is TRBV5-6 and J is TRBJ2-7; weak D call: TRBD2 (5 bases). The CDR3 is made up of 13 amino acids. Trimming cost V 1 base and J 5 bases, with 10 bases left between them. Germline V gives CDR1 SGHDT, CDR2 YYEEEE.

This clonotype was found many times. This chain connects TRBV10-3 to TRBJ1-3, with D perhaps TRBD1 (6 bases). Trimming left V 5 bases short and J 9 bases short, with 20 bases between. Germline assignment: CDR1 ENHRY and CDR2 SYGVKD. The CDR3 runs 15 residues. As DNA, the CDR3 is TGTGCCATCAGTTCTGGACAGAACCCTCAAGGCACCATATATTTT. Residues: CAISSGQNPQGTIYF.